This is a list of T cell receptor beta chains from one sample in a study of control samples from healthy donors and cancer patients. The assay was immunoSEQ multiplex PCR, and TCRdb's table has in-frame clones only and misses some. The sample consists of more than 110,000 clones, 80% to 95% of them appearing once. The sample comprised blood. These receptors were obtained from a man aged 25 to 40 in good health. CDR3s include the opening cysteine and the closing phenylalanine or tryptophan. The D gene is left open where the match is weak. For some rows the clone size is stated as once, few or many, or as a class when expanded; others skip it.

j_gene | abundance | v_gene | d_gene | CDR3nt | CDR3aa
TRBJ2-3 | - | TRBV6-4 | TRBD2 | TGTGCCAGCAGTCGGACTAGCGGGGACACAGATACGCAGTATTTT | CASSRTSGDTDTQYF
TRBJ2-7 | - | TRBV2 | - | TGTGCCAGCAGTGAGACCGGGATAACCCACGAGCAGTACTTC | CASSETGITHEQYF
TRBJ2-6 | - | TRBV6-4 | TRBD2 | TGTGCCAGCAGCGCTGGGACTAGTGGGGCCAACGTCCTGACTTTC | CASSAGTSGANVLTF
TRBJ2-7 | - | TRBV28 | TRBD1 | TGTGCCAGCAGTGGCCCCCCGGGACAGGGCTTCGTCCTATTC | CASSGPPGQGFVLF
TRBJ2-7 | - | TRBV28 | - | TGTGCCAGCAGCCCACTAGTCAACGAGCAGTACTTC | CASSPLVNEQYF
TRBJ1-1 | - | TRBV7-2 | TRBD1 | TGTGCCAGCAGTTTACAGGGGGGGTCCACTGCTTTCTTT | CASSLQGGSTAFF
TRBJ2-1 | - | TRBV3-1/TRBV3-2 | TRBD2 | TGTGCCAGCAGCACTCGACTAGCGAAAGACAATGAGCAGTTCTTC | CASSTRLAKDNEQFF
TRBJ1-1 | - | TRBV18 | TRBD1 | TGTGCCAGCTCACCTGGGGACAGGGGGACCACTGAAGCTTTCTTT | CASSPGDRGTTEAFF
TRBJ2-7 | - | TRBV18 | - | TGTGCCAGCTCACCAGGAACAGGTTGGTCCTACGAGCAGTACTTC | CASSPGTGWSYEQYF
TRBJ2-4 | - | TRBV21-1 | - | TGTGCCAGCAGCAAAGAGAATGGGGACAGGGAAAATACGGACATTCAGTACTTC | CASSKENGDRENTDIQYF
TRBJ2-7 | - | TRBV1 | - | - | CTSSQDYPCGRAVREQYF
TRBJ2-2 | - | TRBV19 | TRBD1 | TGTGCCAGTAGTATGCGGGACAGGGGTGTCACCGGGGAGCTGTTTTTT | CASSMRDRGVTGELFF
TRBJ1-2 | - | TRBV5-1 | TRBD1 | TGCGCCAGCAGCTTGGGGATCAGGGACAGGGCTAACTATGGCTACACCTTC | CASSLGIRDRANYGYTF
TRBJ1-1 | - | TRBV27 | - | TGTGCCGCCACCCCCGTTCGGGGGCCCGACACTGAAGCTTTCTTT | CAATPVRGPDTEAFF
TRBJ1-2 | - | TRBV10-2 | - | TGCGCCACCTATACGGGCATCGGCTATGGCTACACCTTC | CATYTGIGYGYTF
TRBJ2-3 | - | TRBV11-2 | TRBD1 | TGTGCCAGCAGCTTCGATTGGGACAGGGTGGGTACGCAGTATTTT | CASSFDWDRVGTQYF
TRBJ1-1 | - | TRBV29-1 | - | TGCAGCGTTACCAAGAGGGCCCTAAACACTGAAGCTTTCTTT | CSVTKRALNTEAFF
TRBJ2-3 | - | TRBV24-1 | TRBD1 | TGTGCCACCAGTGATGCACAGGGGCGATTCACAGATACGCAGTATTTT | CATSDAQGRFTDTQYF
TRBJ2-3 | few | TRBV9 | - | TGTGCCAGCAGCGCGGAGGGCCGGTCAGATACGCAGTATTTT | CASSAEGRSDTQYF
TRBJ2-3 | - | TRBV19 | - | TGTGCCACCAGTGAAGATACGCAGTATTTT | CATSEDTQYF
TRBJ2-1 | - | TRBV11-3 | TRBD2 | TGTGCCAGCAGCTTAGACTCTAGCGGGAGGGCCCATGAGCAGTTCTTC | CASSLDSSGRAHEQFF
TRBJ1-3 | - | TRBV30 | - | TGTGCCTGGAGTGTAGACTCTGGAAACACCATATATTTT | CAWSVDSGNTIYF
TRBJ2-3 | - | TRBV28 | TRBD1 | TGTGCCAGCAGGGGGGACAGGGGGCTTGGCACAGATACGCAGTATTTT | CASRGDRGLGTDTQYF
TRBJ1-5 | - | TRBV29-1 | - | TGCAGCGTGCGGACATGGCCAAATCAGCCCCAGCATTTT | CSVRTWPNQPQHF
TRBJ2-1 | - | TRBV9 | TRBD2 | TGTGCCAGCAGCGTAGAGGCACGAGATGGACTAGCGGAAGGGGGGCAGTTCTTC | CASSVEARDGLAEGGQFF
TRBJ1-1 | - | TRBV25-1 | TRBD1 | TGTGCCAGCCAGAGACAGGGGAACACTGAAGCTTTCTTT | CASQRQGNTEAFF
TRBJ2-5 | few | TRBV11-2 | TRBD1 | TGTGCCAGCAGCTCGACCGGGACAGTTCAAGAGACCCAGTACTTC | CASSSTGTVQETQYF
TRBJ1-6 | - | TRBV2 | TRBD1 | TGTGCCAGCAGGGCGGGGACAGGAGATAATTCACCCCTCCACTTT | CASRAGTGDNSPLHF
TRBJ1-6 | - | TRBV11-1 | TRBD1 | TGTGCCAGCAGCTCGACAGGGGATAATTCACCCCTCCACTTT | CASSSTGDNSPLHF
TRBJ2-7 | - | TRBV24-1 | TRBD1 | TGTGCCACCCCTAGGGAGAGAGACAGGGACTACGAGCAGTACTTC | CATPRERDRDYEQYF
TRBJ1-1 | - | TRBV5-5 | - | TGTGCCAGCAGCTTGGACCTAAACACTGAAGCTTTCTTT | CASSLDLNTEAFF
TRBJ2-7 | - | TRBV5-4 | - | TGTGCCAGCAGCAGGGACCCCGGTAAGGCGGTGGGGTCCGAGCAGTACTTC | CASSRDPGKAVGSEQYF
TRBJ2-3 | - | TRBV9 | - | TGTGCCAGCAGCGTAGATGAGCGGCGCACAGATACGCAGTATTTT | CASSVDERRTDTQYF
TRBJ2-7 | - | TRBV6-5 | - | TGTGCCAGCAGGGGAGATCTTCGGTCCTACGAGCAGTACTTC | CASRGDLRSYEQYF
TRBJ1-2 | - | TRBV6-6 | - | TGTGCCAGCAGTCTGCGCGGAGGCGGAAACTATGGCTACACCTTC | CASSLRGGGNYGYTF
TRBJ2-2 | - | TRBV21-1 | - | TGTGCCAGCAGCAATCGTTTTCAAGGGGCCACCGGGGAGCTGTTTTTT | CASSNRFQGATGELFF
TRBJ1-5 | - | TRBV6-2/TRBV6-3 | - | TGTGCCAGCAGTTACGTCGCACCTAATCAGCCCCAGCATTTT | CASSYVAPNQPQHF
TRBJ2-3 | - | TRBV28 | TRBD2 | TGTGCCAGCAGTGGTAGCGGGAGCACAGATACGCAGTATTTT | CASSGSGSTDTQYF
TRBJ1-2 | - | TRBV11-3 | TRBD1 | TGTGCCAGCAGCCCGGGACAGGGGTTTAGCTATGGCTACACCTTC | CASSPGQGFSYGYTF
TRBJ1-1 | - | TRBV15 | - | TGTGCCACCAGCAGAGATGGGAATAGGGCGTGGATGAACACTGAAGCTTTCTTT | CATSRDGNRAWMNTEAFF
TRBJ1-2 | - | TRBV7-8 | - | TGTGCCAGCAGCCCCAGGGTCGACTATGGCTACACCTTC | CASSPRVDYGYTF